One T cell receptor beta chain is described in this entry. Per the original methods: Amplification of reference gene primers provided the estimated nucleated cell counts. Clones were read by immunoSEQ multiplex PCR, and TCRdb kept only the in-frame ones, dropping some. V and J calls and clone size are copied from that table; D and trimming were computed from the DNA. This sample carries 370,000 or so clones, roughly 80% of them seen once, and the ten largest clones take about 1%. Between the trimmed V and J ends, which lost 1 base and 8 bases, there was a span of 12 bases. The germline V gene has CDR1 SGHDT and CDR2 YYEEEE. The CDR3 spans 13 residues. The sample originates from a study of blood T cell repertoires in COVID-19. Study details: Sites in the United States, Italy and Spain provided acute and convalescent COVID-19 samples. T cells, B-cell-depleted T cells, or PBMCs provided the cDNA or gDNA that served as material.

This clonotype was obtained from a human donor with acute or convalescent COVID-19. The donor label of this sample is uncertain. The sequenced sample was peripheral blood. The rearrangement links TRBV5-6 to TRBJ1-2; D is perhaps TRBD1 (6 bases). As DNA, the CDR3 is TGTGCCAGCAGCTTGATCAGGGGCCGCGGCTACACCTTC. Amino acid sequence: CASSLIRGRGYTF.